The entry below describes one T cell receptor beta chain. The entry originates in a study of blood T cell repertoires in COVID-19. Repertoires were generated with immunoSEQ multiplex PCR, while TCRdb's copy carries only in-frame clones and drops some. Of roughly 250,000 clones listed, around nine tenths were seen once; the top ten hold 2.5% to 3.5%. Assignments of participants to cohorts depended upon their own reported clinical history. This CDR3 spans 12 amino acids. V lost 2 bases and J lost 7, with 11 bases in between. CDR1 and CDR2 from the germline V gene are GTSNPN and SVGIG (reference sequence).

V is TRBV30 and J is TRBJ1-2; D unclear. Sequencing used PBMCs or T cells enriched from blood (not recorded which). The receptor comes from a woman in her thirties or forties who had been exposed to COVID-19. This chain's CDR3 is CAWSLQSSGYTF. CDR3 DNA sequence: TGTGCCTGGAGTCTCCAGTCTAGTGGCTACACCTTC.